This T cell receptor beta chain derives from a study of graft-versus-host responses after intestinal transplantation. Overall study context: Recipients were given multivisceral, liver-intestinal, or isolated intestinal transplants.

The sample holds one count of this clone. The antigen is not known. Points from the study as a whole: Early after transplant, HvG declines were associated with peak levels of circulating GvH clones. Clonal ratios of graft-versus-host to host-versus-graft in allografts were high for patients exhibiting graft-donor T cell macrochimerism.

Method: immunoSEQ multiplex PCR; TCRdb's copy keeps in-frame clones and lacks some. The sample lists roughly 20,000 clones, around 86% seen once, with just under 9.5% in the top ten. This CDR3 is 12 amino acids long. CDR1 and CDR2 from the germline V gene are LNHDA and SQIVND (reference sequence). The V end lost 4 bases, the J end lost 4 bases, and 6 bases lay between the germline ends. The clonotype originates from a human patient who received an intestinal transplant, so some T cells may come from the graft donor. Sample: PBMCs, taken 230 to 240 days after intestinal transplant. This chain joins TRBV19 and TRBJ2-3; D unresolved. The CDR3 nucleotides are TGTGCCAGTAGTACCCAGGCAGATACGCAGTATTTT. It specifies CASSTQADTQYF.